This TCR beta chain was profiled in a study of TIL therapy for anti-PD-1-resistant metastatic lung cancer. Regarding the study as a whole: Many TIL product clones were absent from baseline tumor, suggesting clonal contraction.

Sequencing used immunoSEQ v3. Sequencing depth was 1.9 million or so read pairs for survey level, roughly 5-6.5 million for deep. Using immunoSEQ multiplex PCR, the repertoire was profiled, and TCRdb retains in-frame clones only, with some absent. In the table there are some 26,000 clones, approximately 63% of which are singletons. With respect to this clone: No antigen is known for it.

Stated time point: pre-treatment sample, taken before nivolumab and TIL therapy. The tumor samples were excised metastases, mostly pleural nodules or supraclavicular lymph nodes. Stage 4 NSCLC adults joined between October 2017 and 2020. The origin of this receptor is a woman aged 25-80 years with non-small cell lung cancer. This specimen consisted of tumor tissue, obtained at baseline.

CDR3 protein: CASSPSRNTGELFF. The CDR3 bases are TGTGCCAGCAGCCCCTCCAGGAACACCGGGGAGCTGTTTTTT. The rearrangement uses TRBV2 and TRBJ2-2; D is ambiguous. CDR1 SNHLY and CDR2 FYNNEI come from the germline V gene. V shed 6 bases and J shed 1 base, with 9 bases lying between them. The CDR3 is 14 residues long. The full variable domain, rest sourced from reference TRBV2 and TRBJ2-2, is EPEVTQTPSHQVTQMGQEVILRCVPISNHLYFYWYRQILGQKVEFLVSFYNNEISEKSEIFDDQFSVERPDGSNFTLKIRSTKLEDSAMYFCASSPSRNTGELFFGEGSRLTVL.